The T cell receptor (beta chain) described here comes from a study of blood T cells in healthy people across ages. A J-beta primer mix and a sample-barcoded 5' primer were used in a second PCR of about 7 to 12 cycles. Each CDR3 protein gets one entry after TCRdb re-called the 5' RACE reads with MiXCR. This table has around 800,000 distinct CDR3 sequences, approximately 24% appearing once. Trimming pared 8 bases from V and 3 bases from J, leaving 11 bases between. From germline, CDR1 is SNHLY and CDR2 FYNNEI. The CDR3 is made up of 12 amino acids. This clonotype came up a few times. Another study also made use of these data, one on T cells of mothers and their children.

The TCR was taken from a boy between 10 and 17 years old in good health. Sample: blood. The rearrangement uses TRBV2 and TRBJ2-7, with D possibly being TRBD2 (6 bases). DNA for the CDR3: TGTGCCAGCCACCAGGGAGGCTACGAGCAGTACTTC. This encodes CASHQGGYEQYF.